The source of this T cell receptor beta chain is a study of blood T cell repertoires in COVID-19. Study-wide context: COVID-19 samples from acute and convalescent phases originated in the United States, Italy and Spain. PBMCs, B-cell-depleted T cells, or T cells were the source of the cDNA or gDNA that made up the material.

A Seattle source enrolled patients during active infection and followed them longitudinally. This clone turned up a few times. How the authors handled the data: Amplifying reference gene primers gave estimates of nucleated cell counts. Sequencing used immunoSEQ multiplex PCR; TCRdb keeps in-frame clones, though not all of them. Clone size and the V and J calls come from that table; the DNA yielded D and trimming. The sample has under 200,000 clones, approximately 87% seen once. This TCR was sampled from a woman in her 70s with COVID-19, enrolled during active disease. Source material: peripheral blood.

The CDR3 sequence is CASSPGGEYGYTF. The CDR3 DNA reads TGTGCCAGCAGCCCGGGGGGGGAGTATGGCTACACCTTC. This chain links TRBV4-2 with TRBJ1-2; D might be TRBD1 (5 bases). The ends were cut back, 4 bases at V and 5 bases at J, with 11 bases in the middle. Per the germline V gene, CDR1 is LGHNA and CDR2 is YNFKEQ. This CDR3 is built from 13 residues.